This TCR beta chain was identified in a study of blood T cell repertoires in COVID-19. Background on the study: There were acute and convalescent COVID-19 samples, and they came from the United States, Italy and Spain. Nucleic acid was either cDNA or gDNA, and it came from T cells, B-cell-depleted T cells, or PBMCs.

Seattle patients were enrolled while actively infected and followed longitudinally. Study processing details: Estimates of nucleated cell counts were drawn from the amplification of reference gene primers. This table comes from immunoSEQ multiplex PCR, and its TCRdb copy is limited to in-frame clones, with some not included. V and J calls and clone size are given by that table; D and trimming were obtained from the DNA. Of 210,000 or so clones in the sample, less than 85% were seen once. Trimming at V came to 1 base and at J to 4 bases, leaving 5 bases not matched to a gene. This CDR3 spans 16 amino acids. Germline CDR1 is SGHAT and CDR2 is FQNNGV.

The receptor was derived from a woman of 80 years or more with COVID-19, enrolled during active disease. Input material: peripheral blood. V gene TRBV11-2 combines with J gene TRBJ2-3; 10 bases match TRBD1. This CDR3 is CASSLVWTGGADTQYF. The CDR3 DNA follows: TGTGCCAGCAGCTTAGTCTGGACAGGGGGGGCAGATACGCAGTATTTT.